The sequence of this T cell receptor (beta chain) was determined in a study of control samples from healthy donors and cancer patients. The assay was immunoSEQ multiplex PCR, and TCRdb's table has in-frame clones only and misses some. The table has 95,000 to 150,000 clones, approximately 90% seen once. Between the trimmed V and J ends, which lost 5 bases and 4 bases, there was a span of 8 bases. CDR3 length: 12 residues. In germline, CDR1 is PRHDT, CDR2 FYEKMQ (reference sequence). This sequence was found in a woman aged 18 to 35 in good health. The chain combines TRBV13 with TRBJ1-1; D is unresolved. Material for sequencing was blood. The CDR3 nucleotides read TGTGCCAGCAGCAGAGGGCTCACTGAAGCTTTCTTT. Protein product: CASSRGLTEAFF. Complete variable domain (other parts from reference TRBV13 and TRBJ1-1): AAGVIQSPRHLIKEKRETATLKCYPIPRHDTVYWYQQGPGQDPQFLISFYEKMQSDKGSIPDRFSAQQFSDYHSELNMSSLELGDSALYFCASSRGLTEAFFGQGTRLTVV.